Below, one T cell receptor (beta chain) is given with its context. The repertoire was sequenced with immunoSEQ multiplex PCR; TCRdb's copy has only in-frame clones and lacks some. The table records around 94,000 clones, around three quarters of them present only once. This record belongs to a study of Ad26.COV2.S vaccination and SARS-CoV-2 variants. The sequencing used peripheral blood, collected after recovery from COVID-19. The receptor was isolated from a human donor who had recovered from COVID-19.

CDR3 residues: CASSLGGSPDTQYF. The CDR3 nucleotides read TGCGCCAGCAGCTTGGGAGGCTCCCCAGATACGCAGTATTTT. The chain carries TRBV5-1 and TRBJ2-3; no reliable D call. CDR3 length equals 14 residues. V shed 0 bases and J shed 4 bases, with 9 bases lying between them. Germline V CDR1 and CDR2: SGHRS, YFSETQ. The full variable domain, with the rest looked up from reference TRBV5-1 and TRBJ2-3, is KAGVTQTPRYLIKTRGQQVTLSCSPISGHRSVSWYQQTPGQGLQFLFEYFSETQRNKGNFPGRFSGRQFSNSRSEMNVSTLELGDSALYLCASSLGGSPDTQYFGPGTRLTVL.